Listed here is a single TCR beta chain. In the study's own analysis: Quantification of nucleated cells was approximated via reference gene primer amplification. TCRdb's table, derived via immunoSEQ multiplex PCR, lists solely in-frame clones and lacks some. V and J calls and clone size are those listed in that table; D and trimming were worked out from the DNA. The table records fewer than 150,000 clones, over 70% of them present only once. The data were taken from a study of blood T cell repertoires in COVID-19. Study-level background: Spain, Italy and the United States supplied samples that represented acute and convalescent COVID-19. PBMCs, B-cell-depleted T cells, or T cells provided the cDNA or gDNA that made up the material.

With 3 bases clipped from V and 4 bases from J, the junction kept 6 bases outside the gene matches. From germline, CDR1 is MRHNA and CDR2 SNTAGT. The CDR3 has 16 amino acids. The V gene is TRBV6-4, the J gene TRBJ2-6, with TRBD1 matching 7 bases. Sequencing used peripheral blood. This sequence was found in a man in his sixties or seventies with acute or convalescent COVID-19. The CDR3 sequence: CASSETGTVGANVLTF. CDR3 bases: TGTGCCAGCAGTGAGACCGGGACAGTGGGGGCCAACGTCCTGACTTTC.